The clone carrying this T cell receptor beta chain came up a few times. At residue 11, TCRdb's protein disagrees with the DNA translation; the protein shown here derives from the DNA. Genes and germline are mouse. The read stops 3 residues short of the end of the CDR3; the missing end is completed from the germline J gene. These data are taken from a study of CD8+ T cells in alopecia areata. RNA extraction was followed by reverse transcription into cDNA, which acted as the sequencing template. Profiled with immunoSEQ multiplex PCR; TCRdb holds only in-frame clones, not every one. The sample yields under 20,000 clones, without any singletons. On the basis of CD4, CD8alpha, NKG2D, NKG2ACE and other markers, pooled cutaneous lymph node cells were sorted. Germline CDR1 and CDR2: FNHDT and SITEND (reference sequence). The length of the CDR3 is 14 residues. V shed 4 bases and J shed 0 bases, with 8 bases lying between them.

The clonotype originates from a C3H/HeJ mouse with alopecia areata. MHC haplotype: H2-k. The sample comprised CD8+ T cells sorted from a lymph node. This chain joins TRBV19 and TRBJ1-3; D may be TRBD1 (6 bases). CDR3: CASSQGISGNTLYF. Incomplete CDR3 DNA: TGTGCCAGCAGTCAGGGGATTTCTGGAAATACG.